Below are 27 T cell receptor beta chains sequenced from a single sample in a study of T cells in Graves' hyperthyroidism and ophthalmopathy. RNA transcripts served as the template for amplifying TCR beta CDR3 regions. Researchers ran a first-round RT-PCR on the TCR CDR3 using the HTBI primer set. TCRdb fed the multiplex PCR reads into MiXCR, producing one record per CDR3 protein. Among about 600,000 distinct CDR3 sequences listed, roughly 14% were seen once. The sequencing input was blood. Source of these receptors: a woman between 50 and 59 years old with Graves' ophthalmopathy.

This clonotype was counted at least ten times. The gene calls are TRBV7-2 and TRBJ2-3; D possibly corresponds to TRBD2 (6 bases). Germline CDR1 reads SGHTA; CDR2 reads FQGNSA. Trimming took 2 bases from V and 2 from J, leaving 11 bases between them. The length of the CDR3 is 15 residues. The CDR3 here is CASSLYGGFTDTQYF. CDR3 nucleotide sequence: TGTGCCAGCAGCTTATATGGGGGGTTCACAGATACGCAGTATTTT.

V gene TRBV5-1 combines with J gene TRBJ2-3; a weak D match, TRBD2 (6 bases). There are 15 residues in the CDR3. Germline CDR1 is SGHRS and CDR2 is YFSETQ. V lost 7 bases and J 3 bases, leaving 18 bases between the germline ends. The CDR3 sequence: CASGAGGPGTDTQYF. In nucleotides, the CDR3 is TGCGCCAGCGGGGCCGGGGGTCCTGGGACAGATACGCAGTATTTT.

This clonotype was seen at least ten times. CDR3 in amino acids: CASSPSGTSSYEQYF. CDR3 DNA: TGTGCCAGCAGTCCCAGCGGGACTAGCTCCTACGAGCAGTACTTC. The chain is built from TRBV6-2 or TRBV6-3 and TRBJ2-7, with TRBD2 matching 8 bases. The CDR3 extends over 15 amino acids. V dropped 5 bases and J dropped 0; count of bases not matched to a gene: 6. Germline CDR1 MNHEY, CDR2 SVGEGT.

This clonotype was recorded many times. This chain's CDR3 is CASSPQGDGGSYEQYF. The CDR3 nucleotides read TGTGCCAGCAGCCCCCAGGGGGATGGCGGGAGTTACGAGCAGTACTTC. The chain uses TRBV11-2 and TRBJ2-7, with D possibly being TRBD1 or TRBD2 (7 bases each). The ends were cut back, 5 bases at V and 4 bases at J, with 21 bases in the middle. The CDR3 sequence is 16 residues long. CDR1 is SGHAT and CDR2 is FQNNGV in the germline V gene.

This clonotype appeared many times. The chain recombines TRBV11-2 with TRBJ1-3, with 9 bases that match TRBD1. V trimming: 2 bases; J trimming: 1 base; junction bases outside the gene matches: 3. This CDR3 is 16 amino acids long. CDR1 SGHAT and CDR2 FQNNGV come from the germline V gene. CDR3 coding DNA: TGTGCCAGCAGCTTATCAGGACAGGGGTCTGGAAACACCATATATTTT. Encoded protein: CASSLSGQGSGNTIYF. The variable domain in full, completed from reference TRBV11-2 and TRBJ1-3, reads EAGVAQSPRYKIIEKRQSVAFWCNPISGHATLYWYQQILGQGPKLLIQFQNNGVVDDSQLPKDRFSAERLKGVDSTLKIQPAKLEDSAVYLCASSLSGQGSGNTIYFGEGSWLTVV.

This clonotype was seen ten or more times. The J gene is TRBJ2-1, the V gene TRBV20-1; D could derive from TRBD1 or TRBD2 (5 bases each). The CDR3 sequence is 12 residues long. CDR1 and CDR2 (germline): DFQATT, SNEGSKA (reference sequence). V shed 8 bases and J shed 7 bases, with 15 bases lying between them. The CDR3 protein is CSTGESGNEQFF. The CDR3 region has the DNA TGCAGTACAGGTGAAAGCGGAAATGAGCAGTTCTTC.

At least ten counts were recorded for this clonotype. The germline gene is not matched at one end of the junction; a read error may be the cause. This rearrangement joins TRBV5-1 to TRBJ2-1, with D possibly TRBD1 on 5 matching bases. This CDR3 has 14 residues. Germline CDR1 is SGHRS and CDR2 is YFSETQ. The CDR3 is CASSLGDSYNEQFF. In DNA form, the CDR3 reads TGTGCCAGCAGCTTAGGCGACAGCTACAATGAGCAGTTCTTC.

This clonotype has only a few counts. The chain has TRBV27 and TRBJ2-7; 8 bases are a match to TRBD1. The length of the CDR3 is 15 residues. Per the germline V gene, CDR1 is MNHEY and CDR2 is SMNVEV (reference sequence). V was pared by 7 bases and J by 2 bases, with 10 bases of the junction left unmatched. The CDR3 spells CASKREDRAPYEQYF. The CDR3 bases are TGTGCCAGCAAGAGAGAGGACAGGGCGCCCTACGAGCAGTACTTC.

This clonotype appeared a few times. The CDR3 DNA follows: TGCGCCAGCAGCTGGACCCGGGACGAGCAGTACTTC. It is translated as CASSWTRDEQYF. This chain links TRBV5-1 with TRBJ2-7; D is ambiguous. Trimming removed 3 bases from V and 5 bases from J, with 9 bases in between. Germline V lookup: CDR1 SGHRS, CDR2 YFSETQ. The CDR3 contains 12 residues.

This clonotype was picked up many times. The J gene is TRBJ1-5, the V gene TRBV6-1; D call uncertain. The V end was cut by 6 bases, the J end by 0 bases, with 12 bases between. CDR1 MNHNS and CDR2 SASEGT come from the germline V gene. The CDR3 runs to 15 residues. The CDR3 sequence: CASRPDGNSNQPQHF. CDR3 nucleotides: TGTGCCAGCAGGCCGGACGGAAATAGCAATCAGCCCCAGCATTTT.

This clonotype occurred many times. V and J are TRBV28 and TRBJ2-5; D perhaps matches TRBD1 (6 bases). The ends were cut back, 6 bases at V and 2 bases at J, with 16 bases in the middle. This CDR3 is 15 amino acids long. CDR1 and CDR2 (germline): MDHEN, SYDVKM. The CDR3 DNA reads TGTGCCAGCAGCCCGACGGGACAACTGCAAGAGACCCAGTACTTC. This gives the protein CASSPTGQLQETQYF.

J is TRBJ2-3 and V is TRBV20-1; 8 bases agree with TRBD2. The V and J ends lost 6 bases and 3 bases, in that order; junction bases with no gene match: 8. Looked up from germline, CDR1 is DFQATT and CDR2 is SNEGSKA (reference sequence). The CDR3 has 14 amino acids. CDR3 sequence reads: CSAGSGSITDTQYF. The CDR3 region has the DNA TGCAGTGCAGGGAGCGGGAGTATAACAGATACGCAGTATTTT.

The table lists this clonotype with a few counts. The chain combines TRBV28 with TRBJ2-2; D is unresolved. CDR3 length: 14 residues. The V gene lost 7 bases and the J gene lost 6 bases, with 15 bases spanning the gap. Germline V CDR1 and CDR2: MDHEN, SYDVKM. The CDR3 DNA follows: TGTGCCAGCACCTTAGTCCCCGGACCCGGGGAGCTGTTTTTT. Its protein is CASTLVPGPGELFF. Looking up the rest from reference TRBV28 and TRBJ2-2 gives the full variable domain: DVKVTQSSRYLVKRTGEKVFLECVQDMDHENMFWYRQDPGLGLRLIYFSYDVKMKEKGDIPEGYSVSREKKERFSLILESASTNQTSMYLCASTLVPGPGELFFGEGSRLTVL.

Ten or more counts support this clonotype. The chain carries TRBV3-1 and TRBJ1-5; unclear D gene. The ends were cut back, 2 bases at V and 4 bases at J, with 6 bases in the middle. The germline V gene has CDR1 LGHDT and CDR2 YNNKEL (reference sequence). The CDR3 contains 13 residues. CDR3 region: CASSQWQNQPQHF. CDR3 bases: TGTGCCAGCAGCCAATGGCAGAATCAGCCCCAGCATTTT.

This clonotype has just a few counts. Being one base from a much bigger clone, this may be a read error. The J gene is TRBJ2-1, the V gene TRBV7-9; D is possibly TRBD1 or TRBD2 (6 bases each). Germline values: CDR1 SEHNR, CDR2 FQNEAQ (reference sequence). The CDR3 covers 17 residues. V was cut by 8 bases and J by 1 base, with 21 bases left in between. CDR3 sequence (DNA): TGTGCCAGCGGCTCGGGGGCCCGACTCAGATCCTACAATGAGCAGTTCTTC. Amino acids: CASGSGARLRSYNEQFF.

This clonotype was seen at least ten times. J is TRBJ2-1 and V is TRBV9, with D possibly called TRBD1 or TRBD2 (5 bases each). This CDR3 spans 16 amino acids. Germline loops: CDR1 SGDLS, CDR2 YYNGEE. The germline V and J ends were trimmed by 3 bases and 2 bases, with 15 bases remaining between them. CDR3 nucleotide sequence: TGTGCCAGCAGCGCCCCCGGGGCCGTCACCTACAATGAGCAGTTCTTC. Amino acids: CASSAPGAVTYNEQFF. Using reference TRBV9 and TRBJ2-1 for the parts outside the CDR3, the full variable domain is DSGVTQTPKHLITATGQRVTLRCSPRSGDLSVYWYQQSLDQGLQFLIQYYNGEERAKGNILERFSAQQFPDLHSELNLSSLELGDSALYFCASSAPGAVTYNEQFFGPGTRLTVL.

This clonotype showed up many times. The CDR3 reads CSAREPSGSYEQYF. For the CDR3, the DNA is TGCAGTGCTAGGGAACCTAGCGGCTCCTACGAGCAGTACTTC. V usage is TRBV20-1 and J usage is TRBJ2-7, with 7 bases aligning to TRBD2. V gave up 3 bases and J gave up 0 bases; unmatched junction bases: 5. CDR3 size: 14 residues. CDR1 DFQATT and CDR2 SNEGSKA come from the germline V gene (reference sequence).

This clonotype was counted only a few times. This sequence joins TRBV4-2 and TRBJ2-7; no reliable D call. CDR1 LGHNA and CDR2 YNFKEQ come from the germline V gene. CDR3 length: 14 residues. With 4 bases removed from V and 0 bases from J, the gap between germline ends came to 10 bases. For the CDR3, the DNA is TGTGCCAGCAGCCTCCCGGAAACCTCCTACGAGCAGTACTTC. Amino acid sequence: CASSLPETSYEQYF.

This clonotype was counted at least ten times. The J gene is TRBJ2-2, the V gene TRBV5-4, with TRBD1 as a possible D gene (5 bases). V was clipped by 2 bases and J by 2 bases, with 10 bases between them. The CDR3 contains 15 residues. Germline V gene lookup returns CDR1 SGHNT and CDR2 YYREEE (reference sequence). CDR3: CASSLGRDNTGELFF. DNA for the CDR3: TGTGCCAGCAGCTTAGGCAGGGATAACACCGGGGAGCTGTTTTTT.

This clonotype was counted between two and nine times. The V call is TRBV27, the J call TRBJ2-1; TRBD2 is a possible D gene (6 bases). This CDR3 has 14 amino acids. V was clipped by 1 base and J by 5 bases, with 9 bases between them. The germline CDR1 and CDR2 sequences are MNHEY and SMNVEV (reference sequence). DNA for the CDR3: TGTGCCAGCAGTTTATATAAGCGGGACAATGAGCAGTTCTTC. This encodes CASSLYKRDNEQFF.

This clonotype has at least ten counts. The CDR3 sequence is CASGHRGREKLFF. The CDR3 DNA is TGTGCCAGCGGCCACCGGGGCCGGGAAAAACTGTTTTTT. The genes are TRBV7-9 and TRBJ1-4, with D possibly TRBD1 on 5 matching bases. The CDR3 covers 13 residues. Trimming took off 8 bases at V and 8 bases at J, with 15 bases between the two ends. Germline V gene sequence: CDR1 SEHNR, CDR2 FQNEAQ (reference sequence).

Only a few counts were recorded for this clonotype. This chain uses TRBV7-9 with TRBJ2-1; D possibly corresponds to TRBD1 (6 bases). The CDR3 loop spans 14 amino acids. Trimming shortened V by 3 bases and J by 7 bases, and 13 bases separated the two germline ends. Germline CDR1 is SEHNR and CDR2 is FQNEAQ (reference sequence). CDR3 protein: CASSFSRGWNEQFF. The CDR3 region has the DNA TGTGCCAGCAGCTTCTCCAGGGGTTGGAATGAGCAGTTCTTC. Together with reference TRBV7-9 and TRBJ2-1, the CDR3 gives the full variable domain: DTGVSQNPRHKITKRGQNVTFRCDPISEHNRLYWYRQTLGQGPEFLTYFQNEAQLEKSRLLSDRFSAERPKGSFSTLEIQRTEQGDSAMYLCASSFSRGWNEQFFGPGTRLTVL.

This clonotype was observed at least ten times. CDR3: CASSSREGPILYNEQFF. CDR3 coding DNA: TGTGCCAGCAGCTCCCGAGAGGGGCCGATCCTCTACAATGAGCAGTTCTTC. The V call is TRBV11-3, the J call TRBJ2-1; D assignment may be TRBD1 or TRBD2 (5 bases each). Germline loops: CDR1 SGHNT, CDR2 YENEEA. V shed 4 bases and J shed 3 bases, with 19 bases lying between them. This CDR3 region has 17 residues.

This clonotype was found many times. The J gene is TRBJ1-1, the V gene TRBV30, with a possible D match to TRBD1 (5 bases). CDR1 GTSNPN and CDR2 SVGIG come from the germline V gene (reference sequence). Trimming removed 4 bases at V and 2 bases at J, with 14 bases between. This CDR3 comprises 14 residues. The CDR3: CAWIWGRINTEAFF. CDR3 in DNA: TGTGCCTGGATTTGGGGACGGATAAACACTGAAGCTTTCTTT.

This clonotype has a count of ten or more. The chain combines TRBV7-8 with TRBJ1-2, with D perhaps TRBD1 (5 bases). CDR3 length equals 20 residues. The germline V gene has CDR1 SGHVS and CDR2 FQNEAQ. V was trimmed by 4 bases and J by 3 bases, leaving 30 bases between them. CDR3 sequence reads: CASSYRSGWDAPWEDYGYTF. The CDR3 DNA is TGTGCCAGCAGCTACCGTTCGGGGTGGGACGCTCCTTGGGAGGACTATGGCTACACCTTC.

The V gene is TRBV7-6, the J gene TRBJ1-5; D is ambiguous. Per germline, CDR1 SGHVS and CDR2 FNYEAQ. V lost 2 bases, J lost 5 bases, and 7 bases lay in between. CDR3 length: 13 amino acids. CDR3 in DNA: TGTGCCAGCAGCTTAAGAGCCGATCAGCCCCAGCATTTT. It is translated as CASSLRADQPQHF.

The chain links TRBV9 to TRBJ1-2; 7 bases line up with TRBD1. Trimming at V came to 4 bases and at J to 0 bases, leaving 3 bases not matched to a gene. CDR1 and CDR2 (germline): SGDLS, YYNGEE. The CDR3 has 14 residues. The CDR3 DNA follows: TGTGCCAGCAGCATAGGGACAGCTAACTATGGCTACACCTTC. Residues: CASSIGTANYGYTF.